This entry concerns a single T cell receptor (beta chain). No antigen is known for it. The CDR3 contains 15 residues. The V gene lost 2 bases and the J gene lost 4 bases, with 14 bases spanning the gap. The germline CDR1 and CDR2 sequences are MGHRA and YSYEKL. This entry belongs to a study of beta chain features in type 1 diabetes. General study results and limits: Within each of all four CD4+ subsets, Type 1 diabetes patients had TCRB CDR3s that were moderately but significantly shorter.

Reverse transcribing all isolated RNA meant expressed TCRB transcripts were sequenced. TCRdb's table, derived via immunoSEQ multiplex PCR, lists solely in-frame clones and lacks some. In the table there are hundreds of thousands of clones, over 13% of which are singletons. The sequenced material came from naive CD4+ T cells from blood. The TCR was taken from a man aged 18 to 29 with type 1 diabetes. The V call is TRBV4-1, the J call TRBJ1-2; tentative D call: TRBD1 (5 bases). In DNA form, the CDR3 reads TGCGCCAGCAGCCAATTACTGGGGCTCGGCTATGGCTACACCTTC. Protein sequence: CASSQLLGLGYGYTF.